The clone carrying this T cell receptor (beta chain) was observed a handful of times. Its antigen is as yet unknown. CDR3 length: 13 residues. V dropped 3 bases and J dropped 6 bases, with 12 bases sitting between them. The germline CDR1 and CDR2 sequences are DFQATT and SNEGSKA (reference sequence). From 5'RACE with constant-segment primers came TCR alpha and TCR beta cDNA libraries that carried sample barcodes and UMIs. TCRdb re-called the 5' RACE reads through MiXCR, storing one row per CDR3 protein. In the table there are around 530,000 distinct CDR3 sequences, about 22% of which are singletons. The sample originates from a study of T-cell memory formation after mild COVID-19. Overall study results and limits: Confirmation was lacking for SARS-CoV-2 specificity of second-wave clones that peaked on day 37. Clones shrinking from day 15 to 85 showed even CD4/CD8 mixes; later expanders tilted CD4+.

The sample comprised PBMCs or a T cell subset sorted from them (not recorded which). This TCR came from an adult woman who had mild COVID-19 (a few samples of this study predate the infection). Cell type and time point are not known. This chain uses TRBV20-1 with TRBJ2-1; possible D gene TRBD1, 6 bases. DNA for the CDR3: TGCAGTGCTAGTCCAGGGGCGACCAATGAGCAGTTCTTC. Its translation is CSASPGATNEQFF.